This TCR beta chain stems from a study of blood T cell repertoires in COVID-19. Turning to the study itself: The samples span acute and convalescent COVID-19 from the United States, Italy and Spain. Sources were T cells, B-cell-depleted T cells, or PBMCs; the material itself was cDNA or gDNA.

The CDR3 is 12 amino acids. Germline V gives CDR1 MDHEN, CDR2 SYDVKM. V dropped 5 bases and J dropped 3 bases, with 8 bases sitting between them. The authors' processing: Reference gene primer amplification gave nucleated cell count estimates. Clones were sequenced by immunoSEQ multiplex PCR, and TCRdb holds only the in-frame ones, with some missing. The DNA was the basis for D and trimming; V, J and clone size are from that table. The repertoire has 95,000 to 150,000 clones, around four fifths of them found once; the top ten carry about 12%. The receptor comes from a human donor in a cohort sampled during active COVID-19. Material for sequencing was peripheral blood. This chain joins TRBV28 and TRBJ2-7, with D maybe TRBD1 (5 bases). CDR3 DNA sequence: TGTGCCAGCAGTCCGACAGTCTACGAGCAGTACTTC. As protein: CASSPTVYEQYF.